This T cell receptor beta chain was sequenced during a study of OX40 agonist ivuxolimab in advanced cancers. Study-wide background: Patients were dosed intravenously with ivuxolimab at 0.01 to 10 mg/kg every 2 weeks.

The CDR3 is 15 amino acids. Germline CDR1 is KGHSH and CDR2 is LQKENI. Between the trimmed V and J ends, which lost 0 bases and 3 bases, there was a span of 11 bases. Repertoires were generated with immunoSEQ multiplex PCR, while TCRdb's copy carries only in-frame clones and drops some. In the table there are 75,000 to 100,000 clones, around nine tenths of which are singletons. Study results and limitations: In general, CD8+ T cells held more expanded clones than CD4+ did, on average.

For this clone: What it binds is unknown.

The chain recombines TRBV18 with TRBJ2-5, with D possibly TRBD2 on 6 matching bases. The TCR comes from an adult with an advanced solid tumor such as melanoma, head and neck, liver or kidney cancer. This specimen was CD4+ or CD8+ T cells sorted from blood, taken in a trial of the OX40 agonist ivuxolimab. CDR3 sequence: CASSPPGGGKETQYF. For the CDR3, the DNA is TGTGCCAGCTCACCACCAGGTGGGGGGAAAGAGACCCAGTACTTC. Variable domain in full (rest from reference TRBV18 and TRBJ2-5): NAGVMQNPRHLVRRRGQEARLRCSPMKGHSHVYWYRQLPEEGLKFMVYLQKENIIDESGMPKERFSAEFPKEGPSILRIQQVVRGDSAAYFCASSPPGGGKETQYFGPGTRLLVL.